This T cell receptor beta chain comes out of a study of blood T cell repertoires in COVID-19. Study background: Donors in Cohort 3 counted as recovered after two negative PCRs, clearance, or symptom resolution. Collection of acute and convalescent COVID-19 samples took place in the United States, Italy and Spain.

Cohorts were based on clinical histories the participants reported. This clone was observed a handful of times. Original processing methods: Amplified reference gene primers provided the basis for estimating nucleated cell counts. Method: immunoSEQ multiplex PCR; TCRdb's copy keeps in-frame clones and lacks some. V, J and clone size derive from that table, while D and trimming were established from the DNA sequence. The sample lists some 160,000 clones, 70% to 85% occurring once. The CDR3 has 14 residues. Germline assignment: CDR1 ENHRY and CDR2 SYGVKD. V was trimmed by 10 bases and J by 5 bases, leaving 15 bases between them.

The clonotype originates from a woman between 65 and 79 years old in a cohort exposed to, infected with or recovered from COVID-19 (not recorded which). Sequenced: PBMCs or T cells enriched from blood (not recorded which). The chain combines TRBV10-3 with TRBJ1-6; D is perhaps TRBD1 (6 bases). The CDR3 is CATAQTGNNSPLHF. CDR3 in DNA: TGTGCCACCGCGCAGACAGGAAATAATTCACCCCTCCACTTT.